These 29 T cell receptor beta chains share one sample of origin, sequenced in a study of cytotoxic CD8 clonotypes in ibrutinib-treated CLL. This table comes from immunoSEQ multiplex PCR, and its TCRdb copy is limited to in-frame clones, with some not included. The sample lists some 120,000 clones, 84% seen once, with around 3% in the top ten. Sequencing was performed on PBMCs, taken after 24 months of ibrutinib treatment. These receptors all stem from a human donor with chronic lymphocytic leukemia.

CDR3 sequence reads: CASSPQGIEQYF. Written as DNA, the CDR3 is TGTGCCAGCAGCCCACAGGGGATCGAGCAGTACTTC. This chain connects TRBV9 to TRBJ2-7, with 7 positions matching TRBD1. The CDR3 has 12 amino acids. Trimming took 4 bases from V and 6 from J; bases not matched to a gene: 4. The V gene's germline CDR1 is SGDLS and CDR2 YYNGEE.

The genes are TRBV4-1 and TRBJ2-3, with D unclear. This CDR3 comprises 16 residues. Per germline, CDR1 MGHRA and CDR2 YSYEKL. V dropped 0 bases and J dropped 4 bases, with 14 bases sitting between them. The CDR3 bases are TGCGCCAGCAGCCAAGATTCTGGGGTTTTAGCAGATACGCAGTATTTT. It codes for CASSQDSGVLADTQYF.

This chain links TRBV4-3 with TRBJ1-6; tentatively, D is TRBD1 (6 bases). Trimming removed 4 bases from V and 6 bases from J, with 10 bases in between. Germline V gene sequence: CDR1 LGHNA, CDR2 YSLEER. The CDR3 is 14 amino acids. The CDR3 DNA sequence: TGCGCCAGCAGCCTACAGGGTGCTAATTCACCCCTCCACTTT. Translating it yields CASSLQGANSPLHF.

Points on this clone: A junction end diverges from the germline sequence, so it may reflect a read error. The chain is built from TRBV6-1 and TRBJ1-5; the D is unclear. This CDR3 has 11 residues. CDR1 MNHNS and CDR2 SASEGT come from the germline V gene. CDR3 coding DNA: TGTGCCAGCAGGGAAAATCAGCCCCAGCGTTTT. It yields the protein CASRENQPQRF.

The chain combines TRBV6-5 with TRBJ1-2; D not resolved. Looked up from germline, CDR1 is MNHEY and CDR2 is SVGAGI. The CDR3 has 16 amino acids. The V and J ends lost 0 bases and 0 bases respectively, with 11 bases between them. The CDR3 nucleotides are TGTGCCAGCAGTTACTCGTTAAGGTCCCCTAACTATGGCTACACCTTC. Translated, it gives CASSYSLRSPNYGYTF.

Note on this clone: Additional DNA sequences in this sample encode the identical CDR3. The rearrangement links TRBV18 to TRBJ1-1; possibly TRBD1 for D (6 bases). V was pared by 6 bases and J by 7 bases, with 9 bases between. From germline, CDR1 is KGHSH and CDR2 LQKENI. This CDR3 comprises 11 residues. The CDR3 DNA follows: TGTGCCAGCTCCCTACAGGGTGAAGCTTTCTTT. The encoded protein is CASSLQGEAFF.

This clone was observed a single time. The CDR3 reads CASSMGSNQPQHF. DNA for the CDR3: TGTGCCAGTAGTATGGGCAGCAATCAGCCCCAGCATTTT. The chain carries TRBV19 and TRBJ1-5; D unclear. The V gene lost 3 bases and the J gene lost 1 base, with 4 bases spanning the gap. This CDR3 has 13 residues. CDR1 is LNHDA and CDR2 is SQIVND in the germline V gene (reference sequence).

This clone has just one count. This chain links TRBV18 with TRBJ2-3; TRBD2 aligns across 8 bases. The CDR3 loop spans 14 amino acids. The V and J ends lost 3 bases and 4 bases, in that order; junction bases with no gene match: 3. The germline CDR1 and CDR2 sequences are KGHSH and LQKENI. In DNA form, the CDR3 reads TGTGCCAGCTCACCTAAGCGGGGGTCAGATACGCAGTATTTT. It specifies CASSPKRGSDTQYF.

The chain is built from TRBV11-3 and TRBJ1-1, with 7 bases identical to TRBD1. There are 15 residues in the CDR3. Germline CDR1 and CDR2: SGHNT and YENEEA. The junction had 3 bases not matched to a gene; V was cut back by 1 base and J by 1 base. The CDR3 is CASSLAGTANTEAFF. The CDR3 bases are TGTGCCAGCAGCTTAGCCGGGACAGCGAACACTGAAGCTTTCTTT.

This clone has more than one count but fewer than ten. J is TRBJ2-3 and V is TRBV28; D is unresolved. The CDR3 loop spans 15 amino acids. Per the germline V gene, CDR1 is MDHEN and CDR2 is SYDVKM. Trimming cost V 8 bases and J 1 base, with 16 bases left between them. CDR3: CASVEAGGRTDTQYF. CDR3 nucleotides: TGTGCCAGCGTTGAGGCTGGCGGCCGCACAGATACGCAGTATTTT.

The V call is TRBV7-8, the J call TRBJ2-1; D possibly corresponds to TRBD2 (6 bases). The CDR3 length is 15 residues. Germline CDR1 reads SGHVS; CDR2 reads FQNEAQ. Trimming took off 1 base at V and 0 bases at J, with 7 bases between the two ends. CDR3 amino acids: CASSLVRGSYNEQFF. In DNA form, the CDR3 reads TGTGCCAGCAGCTTAGTGCGGGGCTCCTACAATGAGCAGTTCTTC.

This clone has only one observation. The chain couples TRBV30 to TRBJ1-5; possibly TRBD1 for D (6 bases). Germline CDR1 and CDR2: GTSNPN and SVGIG (reference sequence). V lost 0 bases and J lost 4, with 10 bases in between. The CDR3 consists of 14 residues. CDR3 coding DNA: TGTGCCTGGAGTGTAGAGGGGGGAAATCAGCCCCAGCATTTT. It codes for CAWSVEGGNQPQHF.

This chain's CDR3 is CSVEDWADNEQFF. Written as DNA, the CDR3 is TGCAGCGTTGAAGATTGGGCGGACAATGAGCAGTTCTTC. This chain links TRBV29-1 with TRBJ2-1; D is ambiguous. The CDR3 sequence is 13 residues long. Germline CDR1 is SQVTM and CDR2 is ANQGSEA. Deletions cut 0 bases from V and 5 bases from J, with 8 bases between.

This CDR3 is CASSLGQDINSPLHF. The CDR3 DNA reads as TGCGCCAGCAGCTTGGGACAGGACATTAATTCACCCCTCCACTTT. This chain uses TRBV5-1 with TRBJ1-6; TRBD1 might be the D (6 bases). Trimming took 0 bases from V and 6 from J, leaving 10 bases between them. Looked up from germline, CDR1 is SGHRS and CDR2 is YFSETQ. This CDR3 is built from 15 residues.

The chain is built from TRBV7-2 and TRBJ2-7; possible D gene TRBD1, 5 bases. V dropped 3 bases and J dropped 6 bases, with 9 bases sitting between them. There are 12 residues in the CDR3. Germline V lookup: CDR1 SGHTA, CDR2 FQGNSA. The CDR3 nucleotides are TGTGCCAGCAGCTTTCAGGGAACCGAGCAGTACTTC. It specifies CASSFQGTEQYF.

This sequence joins TRBV5-1 and TRBJ1-5; no reliable D call. Between the trimmed V and J ends, which lost 0 bases and 2 bases, there was a span of 9 bases. This CDR3 is built from 15 residues. Looked up from germline, CDR1 is SGHRS and CDR2 is YFSETQ. The CDR3 DNA is TGCGCCAGCAGCTTGGTGGCAGGAGGCAATCAGCCCCAGCATTTT. It codes for CASSLVAGGNQPQHF.

The chain couples TRBV15 to TRBJ2-1; maybe TRBD2 (5 bases). Per the germline V gene, CDR1 is LNHNV and CDR2 is YYDKDF (reference sequence). Trimming took off 2 bases at V and 0 bases at J, with 14 bases between the two ends. This CDR3 is built from 17 residues. This chain's CDR3 is CATSRLVASSSYNEQFF. CDR3 sequence (DNA): TGTGCCACCAGCAGATTGGTAGCGTCGAGCTCCTACAATGAGCAGTTCTTC.

The J gene is TRBJ2-1, the V gene TRBV9, with 8 bases aligning to TRBD1. V dropped 4 bases and J dropped 2; count of bases not matched to a gene: 5. The length of the CDR3 is 15 residues. In germline, CDR1 is SGDLS, CDR2 YYNGEE. The CDR3 here is CASSPWTGPYNEQFF. CDR3 DNA: TGTGCCAGCAGCCCTTGGACAGGGCCCTACAATGAGCAGTTCTTC.

The V gene is TRBV6-6, the J gene TRBJ2-2, with D perhaps assigned TRBD1 or TRBD2 (6 bases each). This CDR3 has 14 amino acids. CDR1 is MNHNY, CDR2 SVGAGI, per germline (reference sequence). V was pared by 6 bases and J by 3 bases, with 11 bases between. The CDR3 spells CASRGRTDTGELFF. The CDR3 DNA follows: TGTGCCAGCAGGGGGAGGACAGACACCGGGGAGCTGTTTTTT.

This clone has more than one count but fewer than ten. This chain links TRBV5-4 with TRBJ2-5; D unclear. Between the trimmed V and J ends, which lost 3 bases and 5 bases, there was a span of 17 bases. Germline V gene lookup returns CDR1 SGHNT and CDR2 YYREEE (reference sequence). CDR3 length: 15 amino acids. The DNA of the CDR3 is TGTGCCAGCAGCTCCGTCCCCGGGTCTAGGGAGACCCAGTACTTC. This gives the protein CASSSVPGSRETQYF.

This rearrangement joins TRBV29-1 to TRBJ2-3; possible D gene TRBD1, 5 bases. CDR1 SQVTM and CDR2 ANQGSEA come from the germline V gene. This CDR3 region has 12 residues. The V gene lost 6 bases and the J gene lost 2 bases, with 9 bases spanning the gap. DNA of the CDR3: TGCAGCGTGTCGGACACCACAGATACGCAGTATTTT. It codes for CSVSDTTDTQYF.

This chain joins TRBV9 and TRBJ1-1; D ambiguous. Trimming pared 4 bases from V and 2 bases from J, leaving 15 bases between. This CDR3 contains 15 residues. The germline CDR1 and CDR2 sequences are SGDLS and YYNGEE. CDR3 sequence reads: CASSPREGSNTEAFF. The CDR3 coding sequence is TGTGCCAGCAGCCCCCGGGAAGGGAGTAACACTGAAGCTTTCTTT.

CDR3 nucleotide sequence: TGTGCCAGCAGCGGGTGGCCTAGCGGGGGGGCTACAGATACGCAGTATTTT. It specifies CASSGWPSGGATDTQYF. The chain employs TRBV9 and TRBJ2-3; TRBD2 matches at 12 bases. V trimming: 3 bases; J trimming: 3 bases; junction bases outside the gene matches: 8. CDR1 is SGDLS and CDR2 is YYNGEE in the germline V gene. The length of the CDR3 is 17 residues. Filled out from reference TRBV9 and TRBJ2-3, the complete variable domain reads DSGVTQTPKHLITATGQRVTLRCSPRSGDLSVYWYQQSLDQGLQFLIQYYNGEERAKGNILERFSAQQFPDLHSELNLSSLELGDSALYFCASSGWPSGGATDTQYFGPGTRLTVL.

The chain is built from TRBV25-1 and TRBJ2-3; 11 bases map to TRBD2. The ends lost 4 bases at V and 6 bases at J; junction bases unmatched: 3. The CDR3 has 14 amino acids. CDR1 MGHDK and CDR2 SYGVNS come from the germline V gene. The CDR3 loop is CASSVAGGRDTQYF. The CDR3 nucleotides are TGTGCCAGCAGTGTAGCGGGGGGGCGCGATACGCAGTATTTT.

The V gene is TRBV5-1, the J gene TRBJ2-1, with TRBD2 identical over 9 bases. This CDR3 is 14 amino acids long. V shed 0 bases and J 6 bases; nucleotides not matched to a gene: 1. CDR1 and CDR2 (germline): SGHRS, YFSETQ. The CDR3 sequence is CASSLGAGGNEQFF. DNA for the CDR3: TGCGCCAGCAGCTTGGGAGCGGGAGGCAATGAGCAGTTCTTC.

This sequence joins TRBV4-2 and TRBJ2-5, with 10 bases matching TRBD2. Germline V gene data show CDR1 as LGHNA and CDR2 as YNFKEQ. The V segment lost 1 base and the J segment 5 bases; nucleotides outside the gene matches: 16. The CDR3 extends over 19 amino acids. The DNA of the CDR3 is TGTGCCAGCAGCCAAGGGTCGAGAGGGCTAGCGGGGGTAGTTGAGACCCAGTACTTC. Protein product: CASSQGSRGLAGVVETQYF.

This clone was seen only once. The chain uses TRBV14 and TRBJ1-6; 7 positions agree with TRBD1. Germline trimming cut 5 bases from V and 3 bases from J; bases unmatched to any gene: 10. Germline V gene sequence: CDR1 SGHDN, CDR2 FVKESK. The CDR3 has 17 residues. The CDR3 bases are TGTGCCAGCAGCGGTCCCAGGGGGACGTTCTATAATTCACCCCTCCACTTT. Protein product: CASSGPRGTFYNSPLHF.

This sequence joins TRBV27 and TRBJ2-7, with a possible D match to TRBD2 (6 bases). CDR3 size: 17 residues. The germline CDR1 and CDR2 sequences are MNHEY and SMNVEV (reference sequence). The germline V and J ends were trimmed by 5 bases and 0 bases, with 20 bases remaining between them. In DNA form, the CDR3 reads TGTGCCAGCAGTCCGTCCCGGGGGACGTATAGCTCCTACGAGCAGTACTTC. Encoded protein: CASSPSRGTYSSYEQYF.

The chain recombines TRBV5-1 with TRBJ1-3; D is unresolved. Trimming cost V 2 bases and J 4 bases, with 13 bases left between them. The CDR3 is made up of 15 amino acids. Germline assignment: CDR1 SGHRS and CDR2 YFSETQ. Here the CDR3 reads CASSFGVDLGNTIYF. CDR3 DNA: TGCGCCAGCAGCTTCGGGGTTGACCTCGGAAACACCATATATTTT.